These T cell receptor beta chains were read from a single sample in a study of response to subunit inactivated influenza vaccine. TCRdb called the RT-PCR reads again in MiXCR, with one record for every CDR3 protein. The repertoire includes around 150,000 distinct CDR3 sequences, roughly a tenth of them detected once, and approximately 13% sits in the top ten. The sequencing used non-naive T cells sorted from PBMCs, collected 45 days after vaccination. These receptors were taken from a man aged 45-65 years who received an inactivated influenza vaccine. Both conserved end residues are part of each CDR3. The D gene is left open where the match is weak. The size entry is marked missing in some rows and otherwise reads once, few, many or a size class.

d_call: TRBD2
clone_size: few
j_call: TRBJ2-6
v_call: TRBV11-2
cdr3_nt: TGTGCCAGCAGCTTAAGGGGTTTAGCGGGGGGCACCTCTGGGGCCAACGTCCTGACTTTC
cdr3_aa: CASSLRGLAGGTSGANVLTF

d_call: .
clone_size: .
j_call: TRBJ2-3
v_call: TRBV7-3
cdr3_nt: TGTGCCAGCAGTTTTGGCGAGGGGGGCCCCGATACGCAGTATTTT
cdr3_aa: CASSFGEGGPDTQYF

d_call: TRBD2
clone_size: few
j_call: TRBJ2-1
v_call: TRBV18
cdr3_nt: TGTGCCAGCTCACGCGGACTAGAACGGTCCTACAATGAGCAGTTCTTC
cdr3_aa: CASSRGLERSYNEQFF

d_call: .
clone_size: many
j_call: TRBJ1-1
v_call: TRBV5-1
cdr3_nt: TGCGCCAGCAGGGTCACAGGCATGAACACTGAAGCTTTCTTT
cdr3_aa: CASRVTGMNTEAFF

d_call: .
clone_size: .
j_call: TRBJ2-7
v_call: TRBV5-6
cdr3_nt: TGTGCCAGCAGCCGGGGGCTCCCCTACGAGCAGTACTTC
cdr3_aa: CASSRGLPYEQYF

d_call: .
clone_size: many
j_call: TRBJ2-3
v_call: TRBV7-2
cdr3_nt: TGTGCCAGCAGCTTAGGAGGGGCGGGAAAAGATACGCAGTATTTT
cdr3_aa: CASSLGGAGKDTQYF

d_call: TRBD1
clone_size: few
j_call: TRBJ2-2
v_call: TRBV2
cdr3_nt: TGTGCCACGGGGACAGGGGGCACCGGGGAGCTGTTTTTT
cdr3_aa: CATGTGGTGELFF

d_call: TRBD1
clone_size: .
j_call: TRBJ2-2
v_call: TRBV7-3
cdr3_nt: TGTGCCAGCAGCCCCGACAGGGCCCTCACCGGGGAGCTGTTTTTT
cdr3_aa: CASSPDRALTGELFF

d_call: .
clone_size: .
j_call: TRBJ2-3
v_call: TRBV12-3/TRBV12-4
cdr3_nt: TGTGCCAGCAGTACAAGTTATACGCAGTATTTT
cdr3_aa: CASSTSYTQYF

d_call: .
clone_size: few
j_call: TRBJ1-6
v_call: TRBV5-1
cdr3_nt: TGCGCCAGCAGCTTCATACGGGACGCTAATTCACCCCTCCACTTT
cdr3_aa: CASSFIRDANSPLHF

d_call: .
clone_size: .
j_call: TRBJ1-5
v_call: TRBV7-2
cdr3_nt: TGTGCCAGCAGCTTAGGAGGTCGCAATCAGCCCCAGCATTTT
cdr3_aa: CASSLGGRNQPQHF

d_call: .
clone_size: many
j_call: TRBJ2-4
v_call: TRBV12-3/TRBV12-4
cdr3_nt: TGTGCCAGCAGCTCCGATCATAAAAACATTCAGTACTTC
cdr3_aa: CASSSDHKNIQYF

d_call: TRBD2
clone_size: .
j_call: TRBJ2-1
v_call: TRBV6-5
cdr3_nt: TGTGCCAGCAGTTACTCGAAACTAGCGGGAGTTAGGGAGCAGTTCTTC
cdr3_aa: CASSYSKLAGVREQFF

d_call: .
clone_size: many
j_call: TRBJ1-6
v_call: TRBV7-2
cdr3_nt: TGTGCCAGCAGCTTAGCGAATAGGGAACCCCTCCACTTT
cdr3_aa: CASSLANREPLHF

d_call: .
clone_size: .
j_call: TRBJ2-1
v_call: TRBV28
cdr3_nt: TGTGCCAGCAGTAACCTAGCGCCCAATGAGCAGTTCTTC
cdr3_aa: CASSNLAPNEQFF

d_call: .
clone_size: many
j_call: TRBJ1-2
v_call: TRBV11-2
cdr3_nt: TGTGCCAGCAGCTCTCCAGGGTGGGGGTATGGCTACACCTTC
cdr3_aa: CASSSPGWGYGYTF

d_call: TRBD2
clone_size: few
j_call: TRBJ2-1
v_call: TRBV3-1
cdr3_nt: TGTGCCAGCAGCCAGATAGCGGGGCGGGATGAGCAGTTCTTC
cdr3_aa: CASSQIAGRDEQFF

d_call: TRBD1
clone_size: few
j_call: TRBJ2-2
v_call: TRBV6-1
cdr3_nt: TGTGCCACCTCCGGGACAGACACCGGGGAGCTGTTTTTT
cdr3_aa: CATSGTDTGELFF

d_call: TRBD2
clone_size: .
j_call: TRBJ2-2
v_call: TRBV24-1
cdr3_nt: TGTGCCACCAGCCCGGGGGGAACCGGGGAGCTGTTTTTT
cdr3_aa: CATSPGGTGELFF

d_call: .
clone_size: .
j_call: TRBJ2-7
v_call: TRBV6-1
cdr3_nt: TGTGCCAGCAGCCGGGACGGATACTACGAGCAGTACTTC
cdr3_aa: CASSRDGYYEQYF

d_call: TRBD1
clone_size: many
j_call: TRBJ2-7
v_call: TRBV29-1
cdr3_nt: TGCAGCGTCACGGACAGGTACGAGCAGTACTTC
cdr3_aa: CSVTDRYEQYF

d_call: .
clone_size: .
j_call: TRBJ2-1
v_call: TRBV7-9
cdr3_nt: TGTGCCAGCAGCTTAGCGGCGCTGGTGGGCAATGAGCAGTTCTTC
cdr3_aa: CASSLAALVGNEQFF

d_call: .
clone_size: .
j_call: TRBJ2-7
v_call: TRBV20-1
cdr3_nt: TGCAGTGCCCCTGCCAGGGGCGGCTACGAGCAGTACTTC
cdr3_aa: CSAPARGGYEQYF

d_call: .
clone_size: .
j_call: TRBJ2-5
v_call: TRBV6-1
cdr3_nt: TGTGCCAGCAGTCGGACTCACGGAGAGACCCAGTACTTC
cdr3_aa: CASSRTHGETQYF

d_call: TRBD2
clone_size: few
j_call: TRBJ2-1
v_call: TRBV10-3
cdr3_nt: TGTGCCACCGGCACTAGCGTAAGCTCCTACAATGAGCAGTTCTTC
cdr3_aa: CATGTSVSSYNEQFF

d_call: TRBD2
clone_size: .
j_call: TRBJ2-7
v_call: TRBV24-1
cdr3_nt: TGTGCCACCAGTGACTGGACTAGCGGGAGGTACGAGCAGTACTTC
cdr3_aa: CATSDWTSGRYEQYF

d_call: .
clone_size: few
j_call: TRBJ2-5
v_call: TRBV6-2/TRBV6-3
cdr3_nt: TGTGCCAGCAGTTACGTTCGCGGGACACGGCAGACCCAGTACTTC
cdr3_aa: CASSYVRGTRQTQYF

d_call: .
clone_size: many
j_call: TRBJ2-1
v_call: TRBV4-2
cdr3_nt: TGTGCCAGCAGCCAAGATCAGCCCGCGGGGAATGAGCAGTTCTTC
cdr3_aa: CASSQDQPAGNEQFF

d_call: .
clone_size: .
j_call: TRBJ2-7
v_call: TRBV6-1
cdr3_nt: TGTGCCAGCTGGGGACACTACGAGCAGTACTTC
cdr3_aa: CASWGHYEQYF